This T cell receptor (beta chain) was recovered during a study of human T cells and chemical hapten exposure. Regarding the study as a whole: With DPC sensitization, TCRs exceeding 1 in 1000 frequency showed no change.

Regarding time point: patch test 2, 6 weeks after DPC sensitization. The sample's treatment: therapeutic diphenylcyclopropenone sensitization with weekly scalp DPC. MiXCR was run by TCRdb on the RACE reads, yielding one entry per CDR3 protein. Here the sample spans approximately 96,000 distinct CDR3 sequences, about 9% being singletons. Concerning this clonotype itself: Its antigen is not known.

Per the germline V gene, CDR1 is SGHTA and CDR2 is FQGNSA. The V and J ends lost 3 bases and 1 base respectively, with 4 bases between them. The CDR3 is 14 amino acids. The chain links TRBV7-2 to TRBJ2-6; D gene ambiguous. The TCR originated in a woman between 35 and 50 years old with alopecia areata. Some clones in this sample may be carry-over from other donors' samples. The sequenced sample was whole blood, obtained in connection with sensitization to the hapten diphenylcyclopropenone (DPC). The CDR3 region is CASSFRSGANVLTF. For the CDR3, the DNA is TGTGCCAGCAGCTTCCGGTCTGGGGCCAACGTCCTGACTTTC.